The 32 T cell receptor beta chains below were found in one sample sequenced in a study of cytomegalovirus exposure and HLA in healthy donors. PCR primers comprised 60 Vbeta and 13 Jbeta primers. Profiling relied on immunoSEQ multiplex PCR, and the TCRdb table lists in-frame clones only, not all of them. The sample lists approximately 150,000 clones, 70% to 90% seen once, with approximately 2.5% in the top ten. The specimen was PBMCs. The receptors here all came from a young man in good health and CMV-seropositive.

This CDR3 reads CASSVDWETQYF. The CDR3 DNA is TGCGCCAGCAGCGTGGACTGGGAGACCCAGTACTTC. The gene calls are TRBV5-1 and TRBJ2-5; a weak D match, TRBD2 (5 bases). The CDR3 consists of 12 residues. Germline loops: CDR1 SGHRS, CDR2 YFSETQ. Trimming left V 4 bases short and J 5 bases short, with 9 bases between.

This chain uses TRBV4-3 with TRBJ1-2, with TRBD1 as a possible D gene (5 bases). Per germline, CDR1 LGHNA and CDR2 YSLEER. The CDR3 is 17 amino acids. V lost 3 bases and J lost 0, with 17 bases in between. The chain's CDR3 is CASSHLPPGGSNYGYTF. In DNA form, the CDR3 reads TGCGCCAGCAGCCACCTCCCGCCGGGGGGATCTAACTATGGCTACACCTTC.

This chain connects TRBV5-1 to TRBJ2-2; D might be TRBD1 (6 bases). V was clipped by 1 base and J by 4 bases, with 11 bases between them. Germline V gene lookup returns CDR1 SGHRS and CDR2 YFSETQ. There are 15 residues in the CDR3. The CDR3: CASSLSRGTTGELFF. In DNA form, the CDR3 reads TGCGCCAGCAGCTTGTCTAGGGGGACCACCGGGGAGCTGTTTTTT.

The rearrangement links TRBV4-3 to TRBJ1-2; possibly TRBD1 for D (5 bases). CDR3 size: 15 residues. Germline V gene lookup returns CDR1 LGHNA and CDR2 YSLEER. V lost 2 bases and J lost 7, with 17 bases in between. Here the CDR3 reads CASSQSRTGGVGYTF. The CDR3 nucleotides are TGCGCCAGCAGCCAATCCCGAACAGGAGGGGTTGGCTACACCTTC.

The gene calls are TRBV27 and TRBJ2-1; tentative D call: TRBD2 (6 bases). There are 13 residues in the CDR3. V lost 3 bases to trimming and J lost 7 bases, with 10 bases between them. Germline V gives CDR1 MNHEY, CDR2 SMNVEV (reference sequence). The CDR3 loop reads CASSFSSVNEQFF. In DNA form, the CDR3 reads TGTGCCAGCAGTTTCTCTAGCGTAAATGAGCAGTTCTTC.

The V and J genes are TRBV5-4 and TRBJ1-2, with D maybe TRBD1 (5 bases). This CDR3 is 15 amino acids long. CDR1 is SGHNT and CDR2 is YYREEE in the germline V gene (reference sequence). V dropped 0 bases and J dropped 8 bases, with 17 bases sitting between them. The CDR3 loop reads CASSLDWGQWGGYTF. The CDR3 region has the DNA TGTGCCAGCAGCTTGGATTGGGGCCAGTGGGGAGGCTACACCTTC.

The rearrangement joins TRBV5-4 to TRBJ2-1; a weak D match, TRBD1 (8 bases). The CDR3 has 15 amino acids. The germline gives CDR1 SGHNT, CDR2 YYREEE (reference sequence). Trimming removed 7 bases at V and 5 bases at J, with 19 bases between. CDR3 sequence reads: CASYEEQGGDNEQFF. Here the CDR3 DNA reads TGTGCCAGCTACGAAGAACAGGGGGGGGACAATGAGCAGTTCTTC.

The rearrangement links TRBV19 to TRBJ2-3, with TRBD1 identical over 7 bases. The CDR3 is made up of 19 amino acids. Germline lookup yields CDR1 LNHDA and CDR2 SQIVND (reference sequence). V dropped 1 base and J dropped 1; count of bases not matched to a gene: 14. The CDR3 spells CASSIGRDSKTWGTDTQYF. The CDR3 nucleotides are TGTGCCAGTAGTATAGGCCGGGACAGTAAAACATGGGGCACAGATACGCAGTATTTT.

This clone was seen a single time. The CDR3 here is CASSHRTGEQYF. CDR3 sequence (DNA): TGTGCCAGCAGCCATAGGACAGGCGAGCAGTACTTC. The chain has TRBV14 and TRBJ2-7, with 7 positions matching TRBD1. This CDR3 contains 12 residues. V shed 3 bases, J shed 6 bases, and the junction held 2 bases outside the gene matches. In germline, CDR1 is SGHDN, CDR2 FVKESK.

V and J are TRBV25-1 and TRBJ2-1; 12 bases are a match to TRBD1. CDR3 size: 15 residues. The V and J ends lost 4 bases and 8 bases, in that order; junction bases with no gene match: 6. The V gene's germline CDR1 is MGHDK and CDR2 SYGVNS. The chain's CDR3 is CASSAAGTGGDEQFF. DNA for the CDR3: TGTGCCAGCAGTGCCGCCGGGACAGGGGGCGATGAGCAGTTCTTC.

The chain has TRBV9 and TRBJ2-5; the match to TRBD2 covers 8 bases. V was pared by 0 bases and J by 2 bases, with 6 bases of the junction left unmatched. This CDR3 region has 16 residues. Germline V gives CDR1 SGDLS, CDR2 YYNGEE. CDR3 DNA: TGTGCCAGCAGCGTAGGCGTAGCGGGGCCACAAGAGACCCAGTACTTC. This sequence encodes CASSVGVAGPQETQYF.

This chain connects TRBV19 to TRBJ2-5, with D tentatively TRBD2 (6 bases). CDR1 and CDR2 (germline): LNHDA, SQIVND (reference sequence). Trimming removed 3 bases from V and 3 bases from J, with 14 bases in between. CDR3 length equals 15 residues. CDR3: CASSIGGAIKETQYF. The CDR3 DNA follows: TGTGCCAGTAGTATTGGAGGGGCCATAAAAGAGACCCAGTACTTC. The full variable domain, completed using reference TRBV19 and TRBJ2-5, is DGGITQSPKYLFRKEGQNVTLSCEQNLNHDAMYWYRQDPGQGLRLIYYSQIVNDFQKGDIAEGYSVSREKKESFPLTVTSAQKNPTAFYLCASSIGGAIKETQYFGPGTRLLVL.

The CDR3 is CASSDPIYQETQYF. Written as DNA, the CDR3 is TGTGCCAGCAGTGACCCAATTTACCAAGAGACCCAGTACTTC. The V call is TRBV2, the J call TRBJ2-5, with D unclear. The CDR3 has 14 residues. V gave up 3 bases and J gave up 0 bases, with 8 bases separating them. Germline V gives CDR1 SNHLY, CDR2 FYNNEI.

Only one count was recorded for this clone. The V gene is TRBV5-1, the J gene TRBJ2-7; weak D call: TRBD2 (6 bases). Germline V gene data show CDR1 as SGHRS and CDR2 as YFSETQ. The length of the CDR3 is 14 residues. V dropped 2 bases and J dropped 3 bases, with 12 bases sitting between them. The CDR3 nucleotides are TGCGCCAGCAGCTTTGGGACTTCCTACTACGAGCAGTACTTC. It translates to CASSFGTSYYEQYF.

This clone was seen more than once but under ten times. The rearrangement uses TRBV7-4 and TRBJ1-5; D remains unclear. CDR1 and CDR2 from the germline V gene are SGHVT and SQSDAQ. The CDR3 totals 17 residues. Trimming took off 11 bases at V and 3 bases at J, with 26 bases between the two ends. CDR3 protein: CAPPACGLQKSNQPQHF. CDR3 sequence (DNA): TGTGCCCCTCCGGCGTGTGGACTACAGAAATCCAATCAGCCCCAGCATTTT.

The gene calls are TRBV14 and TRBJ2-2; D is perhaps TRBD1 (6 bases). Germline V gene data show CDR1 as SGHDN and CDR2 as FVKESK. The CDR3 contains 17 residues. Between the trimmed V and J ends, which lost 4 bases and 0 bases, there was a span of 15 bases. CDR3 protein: CASSPQGSIPNTGELFF. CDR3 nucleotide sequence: TGTGCCAGCAGCCCCCAGGGGTCCATTCCGAACACCGGGGAGCTGTTTTTT.

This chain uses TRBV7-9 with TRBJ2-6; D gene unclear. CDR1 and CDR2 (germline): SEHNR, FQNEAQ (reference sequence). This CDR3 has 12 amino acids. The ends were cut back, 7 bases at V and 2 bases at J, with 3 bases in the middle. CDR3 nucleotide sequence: TGTGCCAGCAACACTGGGGCCAACGTCCTGACTTTC. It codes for CASNTGANVLTF.

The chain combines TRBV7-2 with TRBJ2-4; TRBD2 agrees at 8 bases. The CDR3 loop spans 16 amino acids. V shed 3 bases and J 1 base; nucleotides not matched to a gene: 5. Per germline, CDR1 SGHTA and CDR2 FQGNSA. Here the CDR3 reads CASSFSGTSAKNIQYF. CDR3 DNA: TGTGCCAGCAGCTTTAGCGGGACTTCGGCCAAAAACATTCAGTACTTC.

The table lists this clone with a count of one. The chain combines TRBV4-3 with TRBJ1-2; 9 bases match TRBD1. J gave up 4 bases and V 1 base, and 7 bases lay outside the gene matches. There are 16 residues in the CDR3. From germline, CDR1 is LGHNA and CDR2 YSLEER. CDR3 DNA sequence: TGCGCCAGCAGCCAAGCCGGGACAGGGTTTTCCTATGGCTACACCTTC. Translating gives CASSQAGTGFSYGYTF.

The CDR3 DNA reads TGTGCCATCTCAGACAGGACAGGAACTCTTAGGGAGCAGTACGTC. It specifies CAISDRTGTLREQYV. The V gene is TRBV5-4, the J gene TRBJ2-7; the match to TRBD1 covers 7 bases. The trim removed 9 bases at V and 7 bases at J, leaving 19 bases unmatched. CDR1 is SGHNT and CDR2 is YYREEE in the germline V gene (reference sequence). The CDR3 length is 15 residues.

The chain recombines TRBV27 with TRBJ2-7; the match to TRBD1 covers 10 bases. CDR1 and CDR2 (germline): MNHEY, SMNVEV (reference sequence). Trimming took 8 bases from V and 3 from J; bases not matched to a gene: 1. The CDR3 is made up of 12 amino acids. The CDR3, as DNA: TGTGCCAGCCGGGACAGGGGCTACGAGCAGTACTTC. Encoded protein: CASRDRGYEQYF.

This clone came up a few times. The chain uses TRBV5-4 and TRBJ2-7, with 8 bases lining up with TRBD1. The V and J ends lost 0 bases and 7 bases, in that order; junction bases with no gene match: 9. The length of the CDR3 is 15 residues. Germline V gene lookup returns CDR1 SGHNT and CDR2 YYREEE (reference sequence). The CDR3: CASSLDSPGGREQYF. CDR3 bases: TGTGCCAGCAGCTTGGATTCCCCAGGGGGCCGGGAGCAGTACTTC.

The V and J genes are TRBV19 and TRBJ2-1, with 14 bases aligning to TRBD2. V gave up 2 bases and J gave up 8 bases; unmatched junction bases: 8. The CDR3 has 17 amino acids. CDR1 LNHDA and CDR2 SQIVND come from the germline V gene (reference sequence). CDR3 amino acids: CASSIPGLAGVGDEQFF. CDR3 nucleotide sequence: TGTGCCAGTAGTATACCGGGACTAGCGGGAGTGGGAGATGAGCAGTTCTTC.

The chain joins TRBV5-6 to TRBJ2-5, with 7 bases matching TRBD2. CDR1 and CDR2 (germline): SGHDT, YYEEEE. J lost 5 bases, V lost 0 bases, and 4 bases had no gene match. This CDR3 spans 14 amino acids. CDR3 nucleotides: TGTGCCAGCAGCTTGGTGGCGGGAGCGGAGACCCAGTACTTC. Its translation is CASSLVAGAETQYF.

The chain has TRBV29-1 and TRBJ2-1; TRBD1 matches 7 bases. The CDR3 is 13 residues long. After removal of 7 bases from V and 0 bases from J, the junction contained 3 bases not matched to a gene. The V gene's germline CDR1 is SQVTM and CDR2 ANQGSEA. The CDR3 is CSAGDSSYNEQFF. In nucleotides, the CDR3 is TGCAGCGCCGGGGACAGCTCCTACAATGAGCAGTTCTTC.

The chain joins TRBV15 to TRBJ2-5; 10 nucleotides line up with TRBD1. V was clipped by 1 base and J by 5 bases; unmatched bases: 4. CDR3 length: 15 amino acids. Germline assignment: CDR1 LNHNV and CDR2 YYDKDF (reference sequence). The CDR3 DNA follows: TGTGCCACCAGCAGAGGGACAGGGGGAAGGGAGACCCAGTACTTC. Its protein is CATSRGTGGRETQYF.

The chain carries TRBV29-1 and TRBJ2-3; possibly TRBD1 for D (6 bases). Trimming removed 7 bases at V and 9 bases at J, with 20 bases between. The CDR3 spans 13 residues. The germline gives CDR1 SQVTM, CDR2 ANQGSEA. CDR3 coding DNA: TGCAGCGGAACCCTGCAGGGGTTAAGGACGCAGTATTTT. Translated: CSGTLQGLRTQYF.

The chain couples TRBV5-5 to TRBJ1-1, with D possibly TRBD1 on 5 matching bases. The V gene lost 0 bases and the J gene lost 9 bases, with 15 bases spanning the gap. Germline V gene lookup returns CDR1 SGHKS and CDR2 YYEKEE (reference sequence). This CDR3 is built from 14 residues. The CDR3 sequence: CASSLDWTTYQAFF. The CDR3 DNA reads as TGTGCCAGCAGCTTGGATTGGACAACGTACCAAGCTTTCTTT.

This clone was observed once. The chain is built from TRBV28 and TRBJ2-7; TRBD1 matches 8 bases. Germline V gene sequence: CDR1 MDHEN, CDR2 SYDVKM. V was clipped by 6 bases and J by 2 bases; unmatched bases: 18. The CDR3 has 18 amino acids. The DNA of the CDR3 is TGTGCCAGCAGCTCCCCAACACTCGGGACAGGTCCAGCCTACGAGCAGTACTTC. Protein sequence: CASSSPTLGTGPAYEQYF. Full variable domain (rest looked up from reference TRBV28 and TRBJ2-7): DVKVTQSSRYLVKRTGEKVFLECVQDMDHENMFWYRQDPGLGLRLIYFSYDVKMKEKGDIPEGYSVSREKKERFSLILESASTNQTSMYLCASSSPTLGTGPAYEQYFGPGTRLTVT.

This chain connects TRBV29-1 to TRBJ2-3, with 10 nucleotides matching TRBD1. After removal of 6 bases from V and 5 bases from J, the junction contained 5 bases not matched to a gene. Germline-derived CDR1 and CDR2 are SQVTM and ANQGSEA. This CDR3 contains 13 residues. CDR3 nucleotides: TGCAGCGTGAGGACAGGGGGAGTAGATACGCAGTATTTT. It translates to CSVRTGGVDTQYF.

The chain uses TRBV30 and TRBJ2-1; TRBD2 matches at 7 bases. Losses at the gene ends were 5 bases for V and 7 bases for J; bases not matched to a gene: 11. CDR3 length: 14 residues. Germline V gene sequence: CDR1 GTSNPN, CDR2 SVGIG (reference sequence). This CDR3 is CAWGVGVGGNEQFF. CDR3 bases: TGTGCCTGGGGAGTGGGGGTCGGGGGGAATGAGCAGTTCTTC.

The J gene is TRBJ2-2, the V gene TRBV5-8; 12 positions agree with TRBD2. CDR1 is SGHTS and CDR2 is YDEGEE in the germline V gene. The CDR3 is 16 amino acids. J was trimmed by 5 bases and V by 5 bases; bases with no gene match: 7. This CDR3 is CASSLTSGRGTGELFF. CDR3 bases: TGTGCCAGCAGTTTGACTAGCGGGAGAGGTACCGGGGAGCTGTTTTTT.